This record looks at one T cell receptor beta chain sequence and its context. The record originates from a study of blood T cell repertoires in COVID-19. Study-wide background: Material from acute and convalescent COVID-19 was sourced from the United States, Italy and Spain.

Original processing methods: Amplification from reference gene primers served as the basis for estimated nucleated cell counts. The repertoire was sequenced with immunoSEQ multiplex PCR; TCRdb's copy has only in-frame clones and lacks some. D and trimming were read from the DNA, whereas the V and J calls and clone size are those reported in that table. Among fewer than 250,000 clones listed, approximately 91% were seen once. Looked up from germline, CDR1 is MNHEY and CDR2 is SMNVEV (reference sequence). The CDR3 sequence is 14 residues long. Trimming removed 8 bases at V and 0 bases at J, with 11 bases between.

The chain is built from TRBV27 and TRBJ1-5, with a weak D call TRBD1 (6 bases). The sample taken for sequencing was peripheral blood. This receptor was taken from a man younger than 45 with acute or convalescent COVID-19. The CDR3 region is CASSRGYSNQPQHF. In DNA form, the CDR3 reads TGTGCCAGCTCAAGGGGGTATAGCAATCAGCCCCAGCATTTT.